This record looks at one T cell receptor beta chain sequence and its context. This sample is drawn from a study of blood T cell repertoires in COVID-19. For the study at large: Some COVID-19 samples were acute and others convalescent; all came from the United States, Italy and Spain. The analysed material was cDNA or gDNA that came from T cells, B-cell-depleted T cells, or PBMCs.

This table comes from immunoSEQ multiplex PCR, and its TCRdb copy is limited to in-frame clones, with some not included. Of more than 140,000 clones listed, around 88% are singletons. CDR3 length equals 17 residues. The germline V gene has CDR1 LGHNA and CDR2 YSLEER. V shed 0 bases and J shed 0 bases, with 12 bases lying between them. This clonotype was obtained from a woman aged 55-69 years with acute or convalescent COVID-19. The J gene is TRBJ2-1, the V gene TRBV4-3; D remains ambiguous. The sequenced material came from peripheral blood. For the CDR3, the DNA is TGCGCCAGCAGCCAAGAGAGACAAACGAGCTCCTACAATGAGCAGTTCTTC. It encodes CASSQERQTSSYNEQFF.